The 8 T cell receptor beta chains reported below all come from one sample, sequenced in a study of T cell responses to AZD1222 COVID-19 vaccine. This table comes from immunoSEQ multiplex PCR, and its TCRdb copy is limited to in-frame clones, with some not included. The table shows some 110,000 clones, with around 80% occurring only once. The source was peripheral blood, collected on day 0 of AZD1222 vaccination. The source of these receptors is an adult in good health.

CDR3 residues: CASSNVGPDYGYTF. CDR3 in DNA: TGTGCCAGCAGTAATGTCGGGCCCGACTATGGCTACACCTTC. The chain employs TRBV6-2 or TRBV6-3 and TRBJ1-2; D gene uncertain. The V and J ends lost 5 bases and 3 bases respectively, with 13 bases between them. Germline V lookup: CDR1 MNHEY, CDR2 SVGEGT. The CDR3 covers 14 residues.

The chain links TRBV18 to TRBJ1-3, with 9 bases matching TRBD1. The CDR3 covers 16 residues. CDR1 and CDR2 (germline): KGHSH, LQKENI. V was clipped by 2 bases and J by 4 bases; unmatched bases: 6. This CDR3 reads CASSPSTGGFGNTIYF. DNA of the CDR3: TGTGCCAGCTCACCATCGACAGGGGGGTTCGGAAACACCATATATTTT.

The chain is built from TRBV6-2 or TRBV6-3 and TRBJ1-5; 8 positions agree with TRBD1. Germline V CDR1 and CDR2: MNHEY, SVGEGT. The ends lost 6 bases at V and 11 bases at J; junction bases unmatched: 6. The CDR3 is 12 amino acids. In nucleotides, the CDR3 is TGTGCCAGCAGCGGACAGGGAGTAGCCCAGCATTTT. Its protein product is CASSGQGVAQHF.

This clone came up a few times. The chain employs TRBV12-3 or TRBV12-4 and TRBJ1-1; 9 bases are shared with TRBD1. This CDR3 comprises 13 residues. V lost 2 bases and J lost 8; bases outside the gene matches: 3. Here the CDR3 reads CASSLLGTGEAFF. CDR3 nucleotides: TGTGCCAGCAGTTTATTAGGGACAGGGGAAGCTTTCTTT.

This rearrangement joins TRBV2 to TRBJ1-3, with a possible D match to TRBD1 (5 bases). V was pared by 4 bases and J by 0 bases, with 10 bases between. Per the germline V gene, CDR1 is SNHLY and CDR2 is FYNNEI. The CDR3 is made up of 15 amino acids. In nucleotides, the CDR3 is TGTGCCAGCAGTGGTGACAGCGGCTCTGGAAACACCATATATTTT. Amino acids: CASSGDSGSGNTIYF.

The CDR3 DNA reads TGTGCCAGCAGTTACCAGCAGGGGGACACCGGGGAGCTGTTTTTT. Translation gives CASSYQQGDTGELFF. The chain combines TRBV6-5 with TRBJ2-2; 7 bases are a match to TRBD1. This CDR3 region has 15 residues. After removal of 2 bases from V and 3 bases from J, the junction contained 3 bases not matched to a gene. From germline, CDR1 is MNHEY and CDR2 SVGAGI.

The rearrangement uses TRBV2 and TRBJ1-4, with D uncertain. Germline V lookup: CDR1 SNHLY, CDR2 FYNNEI. With 3 bases removed from V and 7 bases from J, the gap between germline ends came to 12 bases. The CDR3 totals 14 residues. The CDR3 nucleotides read TGTGCCAGCAGTGATCCCCGCAACCTTGAAAAACTGTTTTTT. Its translation is CASSDPRNLEKLFF. The full variable domain, rest sourced from reference TRBV2 and TRBJ1-4, is EPEVTQTPSHQVTQMGQEVILRCVPISNHLYFYWYRQILGQKVEFLVSFYNNEISEKSEIFDDQFSVERPDGSNFTLKIRSTKLEDSAMYFCASSDPRNLEKLFFGSGTQLSVL.

The gene calls are TRBV19 and TRBJ1-2, with 7 bases matching TRBD1. The CDR3 runs 15 residues. V dropped 3 bases and J dropped 4; count of bases not matched to a gene: 8. Germline V gives CDR1 LNHDA, CDR2 SQIVND (reference sequence). CDR3 region: CASSILGQAPYGYTF. The CDR3 DNA is TGTGCCAGTAGTATTCTCGGACAGGCTCCCTATGGCTACACCTTC. The complete variable domain, with remaining parts taken from reference TRBV19 and TRBJ1-2, reads DGGITQSPKYLFRKEGQNVTLSCEQNLNHDAMYWYRQDPGQGLRLIYYSQIVNDFQKGDIAEGYSVSREKKESFPLTVTSAQKNPTAFYLCASSILGQAPYGYTFGSGTRLTVV.